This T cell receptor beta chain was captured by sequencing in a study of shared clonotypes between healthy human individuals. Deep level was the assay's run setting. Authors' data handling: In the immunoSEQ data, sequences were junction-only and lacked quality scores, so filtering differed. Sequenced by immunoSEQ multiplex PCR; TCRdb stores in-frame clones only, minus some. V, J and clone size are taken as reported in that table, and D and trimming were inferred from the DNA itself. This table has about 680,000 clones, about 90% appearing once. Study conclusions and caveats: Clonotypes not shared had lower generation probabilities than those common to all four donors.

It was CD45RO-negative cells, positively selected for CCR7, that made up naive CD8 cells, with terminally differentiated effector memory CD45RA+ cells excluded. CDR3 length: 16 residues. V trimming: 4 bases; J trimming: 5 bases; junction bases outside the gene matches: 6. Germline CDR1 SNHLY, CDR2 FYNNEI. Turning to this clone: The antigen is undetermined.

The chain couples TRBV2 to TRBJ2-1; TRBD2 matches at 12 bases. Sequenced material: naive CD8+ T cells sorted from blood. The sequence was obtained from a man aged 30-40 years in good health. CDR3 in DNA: TGTGCCAGCAGTGCGACTAGCGGGAGTGTCGACAATGAGCAGTTCTTC. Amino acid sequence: CASSATSGSVDNEQFF.